This paragraph reports one T cell receptor beta chain. Under the authors' procedure: Quantification of nucleated cells was approximated via reference gene primer amplification. Here immunoSEQ multiplex PCR was the method, and the copy in TCRdb shows in-frame clones only, minus some. Clonal size and the V and J genes are those of that table, whereas D and trimming came from the DNA. The data contain 110,000 or so clones, over 75% of them singletons. This entry comes from a study of blood T cell repertoires in COVID-19. Overall study context: The origin of the acute and convalescent COVID-19 samples was the United States, Italy and Spain.

This CDR3 is built from 12 residues. V was clipped by 1 base and J by 4 bases, with 5 bases between them. The germline V gene has CDR1 SGHDN and CDR2 FVKESK. The TCR comes from a woman aged 70-85 years with acute or convalescent COVID-19. The chain employs TRBV14 and TRBJ2-7, with no clear D. Sequenced material: peripheral blood. CDR3 amino acids: CASSQVRYEQYF. The CDR3 DNA reads as TGTGCCAGCAGCCAAGTTCGGTACGAGCAGTACTTC.